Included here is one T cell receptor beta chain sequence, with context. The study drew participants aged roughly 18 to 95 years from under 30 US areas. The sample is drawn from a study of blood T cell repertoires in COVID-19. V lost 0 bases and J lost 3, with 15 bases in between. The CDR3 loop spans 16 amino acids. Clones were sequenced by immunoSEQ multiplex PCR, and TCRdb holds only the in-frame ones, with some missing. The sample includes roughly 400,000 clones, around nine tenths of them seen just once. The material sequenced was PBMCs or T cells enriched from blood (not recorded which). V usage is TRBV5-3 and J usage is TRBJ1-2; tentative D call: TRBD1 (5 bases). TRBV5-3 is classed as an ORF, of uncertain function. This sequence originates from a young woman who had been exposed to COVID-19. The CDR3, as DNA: TGTGCCAGAAGCTTGGCCACGTCACCGGGGGACTATGGCTACACCTTC. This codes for CARSLATSPGDYGYTF.